One and the same sample provided the 25 T cell receptor beta chains below, sequenced in a study of blood T cells in healthy people across ages. A second roughly 7 to 11 cycle PCR used barcoded and J-beta primers. TCRdb redid the calling of the 5' RACE reads with MiXCR, one entry per CDR3 protein. Altogether about 1,600,000 distinct CDR3 sequences are present, approximately 40% being singletons, with the ten largest covering roughly 7.9%. Source material: blood. The receptors originated from a woman younger than 35 in good health.

This clonotype appeared a few times. This sequence joins TRBV15 and TRBJ1-2; 7 bases are a match to TRBD1. The CDR3 covers 13 residues. The trim removed 4 bases at V and 4 bases at J, leaving 3 bases unmatched. The germline V gene encodes CDR1 LNHNV and CDR2 YYDKDF (reference sequence). DNA for the CDR3: TGTGCCACCAGCAAGGGGGCTGGCTATGGCTACACCTTC. Its protein product is CATSKGAGYGYTF.

The chain has TRBV6-6 and TRBJ2-7; no definite D call. Germline assignment: CDR1 MNHNY and CDR2 SVGAGI (reference sequence). The CDR3 consists of 14 residues. V lost 5 bases to trimming and J lost 0 bases, with 11 bases between them. The CDR3 DNA reads as TGTGCCAGCAGTACGGACCGCCTCTCCTACGAGCAGTACTTC. Amino acids: CASSTDRLSYEQYF.

This clonotype was seen a handful of times. This sequence joins TRBV20-1 and TRBJ2-3, with TRBD1 as a possible D gene (6 bases). This CDR3 comprises 11 residues. Germline V gene data show CDR1 as DFQATT and CDR2 as SNEGSKA (reference sequence). V was cut by 3 bases and J by 9 bases, with 10 bases left in between. The CDR3 protein is CSASFGTTQYF. The DNA of the CDR3 is TGCAGTGCTAGCTTCGGGACAACGCAGTATTTT.

This clonotype was seen only once. For the CDR3, the DNA is TGTGCCAGCACCGGGACAGGGACAGGGTACACTGAAGCTTTCTTT. This gives the protein CASTGTGTGYTEAFF. V usage is TRBV28 and J usage is TRBJ1-1; 9 positions agree with TRBD1. V was clipped by 7 bases and J by 3 bases; unmatched bases: 9. Germline CDR1 and CDR2: MDHEN and SYDVKM. The CDR3 covers 15 residues.

The J gene is TRBJ2-5, the V gene TRBV6-2 or TRBV6-3; D tentatively fits TRBD1 or TRBD2 (5 bases each). This CDR3 contains 16 residues. V dropped 2 bases and J dropped 2 bases, with 15 bases sitting between them. Germline V lookup: CDR1 MNHEY, CDR2 SVGEGT. The CDR3 protein is CASSYIRLGEQETQYF. In nucleotides, the CDR3 is TGTGCCAGCAGTTACATCAGGCTGGGGGAACAAGAGACCCAGTACTTC.

A few counts support this clonotype. The chain employs TRBV9 and TRBJ2-3; a weak D match, TRBD2 (6 bases). V lost 3 bases, J lost 5 bases, and 16 bases lay in between. CDR1 and CDR2 (germline): SGDLS, YYNGEE. There are 15 residues in the CDR3. The CDR3 region has the DNA TGTGCCAGCAGCGAGTCGGGGGATAGCGGAGATACGCAGTATTTT. It codes for CASSESGDSGDTQYF.

The chain has TRBV28 and TRBJ1-2; possibly TRBD1 for D (6 bases). Germline loops: CDR1 MDHEN, CDR2 SYDVKM. This CDR3 comprises 13 residues. V lost 7 bases to trimming and J lost 4 bases, with 13 bases between them. For the CDR3, the DNA is TGTGCCAGCAAGTTTAGGGGGGCCTATGGCTACACCTTC. It encodes CASKFRGAYGYTF.

The chain carries TRBV6-2 or TRBV6-3 and TRBJ2-7; D is possibly TRBD1 (7 bases). This CDR3 region has 16 residues. The ends were cut back, 5 bases at V and 7 bases at J, with 24 bases in the middle. In germline, CDR1 is MNHEY, CDR2 SVGEGT. CDR3 residues: CASSVQGTYSYNEQYF. CDR3 DNA: TGTGCCAGCAGTGTACAGGGGACTTACTCCTACAATGAGCAGTACTTC.

The chain links TRBV5-1 to TRBJ2-3, with TRBD1 identical over 12 bases. CDR1 and CDR2 from the germline V gene are SGHRS and YFSETQ. This CDR3 is built from 15 residues. The junction had 6 bases not matched to a gene; V was cut back by 4 bases and J by 6 bases. Here the CDR3 reads CASSGPGQGADTQYF. In nucleotides, the CDR3 is TGCGCCAGCAGCGGACCGGGACAGGGGGCGGATACGCAGTATTTT.

The V and J genes are TRBV7-3 and TRBJ2-3, with D unresolved. Germline V gene data show CDR1 as SGHTA and CDR2 as FQGTGA. V was clipped by 1 base and J by 5 bases, with 13 bases between them. CDR3 length: 15 residues. The DNA of the CDR3 is TGTGCCAGCAGCTTAATTGGGCAGGTCGGAGATACGCAGTATTTT. Its protein product is CASSLIGQVGDTQYF.

The V call is TRBV9, the J call TRBJ1-2, with D tentatively TRBD1 (6 bases). The V end lost 3 bases, the J end lost 8 bases, and 20 bases lay between the germline ends. This CDR3 comprises 15 residues. Germline V gives CDR1 SGDLS, CDR2 YYNGEE. The CDR3 loop reads CASSDTAGGLGGYTF. The CDR3 DNA is TGTGCCAGCAGCGACACCGCCGGGGGGCTAGGCGGCTACACCTTC.

V usage is TRBV2 and J usage is TRBJ2-3; 7 bases align to TRBD2. V dropped 2 bases and J dropped 0; count of bases not matched to a gene: 5. This CDR3 region has 16 residues. CDR1 is SNHLY, CDR2 FYNNEI, per germline. CDR3 in DNA: TGTGCCAGCAGTGAAACGGGCGGGGGTAGCACAGATACGCAGTATTTT. This codes for CASSETGGGSTDTQYF.

Turning to this clonotype: One base away lies a much larger clone, so this may be a sequencing read error. The V and J genes are TRBV25-1 and TRBJ2-5; D uncertain. CDR1 MGHDK and CDR2 SYGVNS come from the germline V gene. CDR3 length equals 10 residues. V was clipped by 6 bases and J by 5 bases, with 4 bases between them. The CDR3 DNA reads as TGTGCCAGCAGGGTGGAGACCCAGTACTTC. Its translation is CASRVETQYF. The full variable domain, its missing parts supplied by reference TRBV25-1 and TRBJ2-5, is EADIYQTPRYLVIGTGKKITLECSQTMGHDKMYWYQQDPGMELHLIHYSYGVNSTEKGDLSSESTVSRIRTEHFPLTLESARPSHTSQYLCASRVETQYFGPGTRLLVL.

The genes are TRBV12-5 and TRBJ2-5, with TRBD2 as a possible D gene (6 bases). CDR1 is LGHNT, CDR2 FRNRAP, per germline. The CDR3 spans 15 residues. V was cut by 6 bases and J by 2 bases, with 16 bases left in between. CDR3 coding DNA: TGTGCTAGTGGCATTACCGGGACTTTACAAGAGACCCAGTACTTC. Translating it yields CASGITGTLQETQYF. The full variable domain, with the rest looked up from reference TRBV12-5 and TRBJ2-5, is DARVTQTPRHKVTEMGQEVTMRCQPILGHNTVFWYRQTMMQGLELLAYFRNRAPLDDSGMPKDRFSAEMPDATLATLKIQPSEPRDSAVYFCASGITGTLQETQYFGPGTRLLVL.

This clonotype was counted between two and nine times. The rearrangement links TRBV12-3 or TRBV12-4 to TRBJ1-5; D is possibly TRBD1 (5 bases). V was clipped by 3 bases and J by 6 bases, with 9 bases between them. The CDR3 consists of 13 residues. CDR3: CASSLSGSQPQHF. The CDR3 DNA follows: TGTGCCAGCAGTTTGTCAGGGTCTCAGCCCCAGCATTTT.

This clonotype occurred many times. The chain uses TRBV20-1 and TRBJ2-3; possible D gene TRBD2, 6 bases. Germline values: CDR1 DFQATT, CDR2 SNEGSKA (reference sequence). V was clipped by 7 bases and J by 2 bases, with 16 bases between them. The CDR3 is 14 amino acids. CDR3 DNA sequence: TGCAGTGTACCGGGGGAAACCAACACAGATACGCAGTATTTT. This encodes CSVPGETNTDTQYF.

This clonotype showed up just a few times. The chain couples TRBV4-1 to TRBJ2-5; 7 bases agree with TRBD2. Losses at the gene ends were 2 bases for V and 4 bases for J; bases not matched to a gene: 10. Looked up from germline, CDR1 is MGHRA and CDR2 is YSYEKL. The CDR3 is 16 residues long. The CDR3 nucleotides are TGCGCCAGCAGCCAACCCACTAGCGCGAGCGGAGAGACCCAGTACTTC. Amino acids: CASSQPTSASGETQYF.

The V and J genes are TRBV27 and TRBJ1-6; the match to TRBD1 covers 10 bases. Germline CDR1 is MNHEY and CDR2 is SMNVEV (reference sequence). The junction had 5 bases not matched to a gene; V was cut back by 4 bases and J by 8 bases. CDR3 length: 15 residues. DNA of the CDR3: TGTGCCAGCAGTTCAGGGACAGGGGCGGATTCACCCCTCCACTTT. It is translated as CASSSGTGADSPLHF.

This clonotype occurred a few times. The V gene is TRBV7-9, the J gene TRBJ1-2, with D possibly TRBD1 on 5 matching bases. V dropped 6 bases and J dropped 4 bases, with 15 bases sitting between them. Germline CDR1 reads SEHNR; CDR2 reads FQNEAQ (reference sequence). The CDR3 has 14 amino acids. The CDR3 spells CASSFFSGRYGYTF. DNA of the CDR3: TGTGCCAGCAGTTTCTTTTCAGGGCGCTATGGCTACACCTTC.

This chain uses TRBV6-4 with TRBJ1-2; D gene unclear. V lost 2 bases and J lost 8, with 9 bases in between. This CDR3 region has 12 residues. From germline, CDR1 is MRHNA and CDR2 SNTAGT. CDR3 residues: CASSDGASGYTF. The CDR3 DNA reads as TGTGCCAGCAGTGACGGCGCTAGCGGCTACACCTTC.

This clonotype has more than one count but fewer than ten. V usage is TRBV3-1 and J usage is TRBJ2-1; D is possibly TRBD2 (5 bases). The germline gives CDR1 LGHDT, CDR2 YNNKEL (reference sequence). This CDR3 comprises 15 residues. Trimming stripped 4 bases from V and 8 bases from J, with 18 bases between. The CDR3 sequence: CASSLRRGSWDEQFF. The CDR3 nucleotides are TGTGCCAGCAGCCTACGTAGAGGGAGTTGGGATGAGCAGTTCTTC.

This clonotype was counted a few times. The chain carries TRBV7-4 and TRBJ1-5, with 8 positions matching TRBD1. V lost 5 bases to trimming and J lost 2 bases; unmatched junction nucleotides: 8. The CDR3 consists of 16 residues. CDR1 and CDR2 (germline): SGHVT, SQSDAQ. CDR3 in amino acids: CASSRQGSKGNQPQHF. The CDR3 nucleotides read TGTGCCAGCAGCAGACAGGGGAGCAAAGGCAATCAGCCCCAGCATTTT.

CDR3 DNA sequence: TGTGCCAGCTCACCCCAGGCGGGGGCAGATACGCAGTATTTT. Translation: CASSPQAGADTQYF. The chain links TRBV18 to TRBJ2-3; 7 nucleotides match TRBD2. CDR3 length: 14 residues. Trimming took 3 bases from V and 4 from J; bases not matched to a gene: 4. Germline CDR1 reads KGHSH; CDR2 reads LQKENI.

The chain recombines TRBV7-2 with TRBJ2-4; no clear D gene. The last part of the DNA fits TRBJ2-7 better; the J call may be wrong. This CDR3 is 16 amino acids long. CDR1 and CDR2 (germline): SGHTA, FQGNSA. CDR3 bases: TGTGCCAGCAGCTCCAGTATGGGGTCCTCAAGTTGCGAGCAGTACTTC. It codes for CASSSSMGSSSCEQYF.

Comment on this clonotype: One end of the junction is discordant with germline, which a read error may explain. This chain joins TRBV6-5 and TRBJ1-2; a weak D match, TRBD1 (6 bases). This CDR3 contains 13 residues. CDR1 MNHEY and CDR2 SVGAGI come from the germline V gene. CDR3 DNA: TGTGCCAGCGGTTACTCAACGGGGGCAGGCTACACCTTC. Its translation is CASGYSTGAGYTF.